Listed below are T cell receptor beta chains from one sample, sequenced in a study of cytomegalovirus exposure and HLA in healthy donors. Some clones are missing from TCRdb's copy, which holds only in-frame ones; the method was immunoSEQ multiplex PCR. The table records around 120,000 clones, 70% to 90% of them present only once. The sample comprised PBMCs. Every receptor here comes from a woman between 18 and 29 years old in good health and CMV-seronegative. Each CDR3 is given without its conserved first and last residue. Size tells how often a clone was seen (once, few, many) or the class of an expanded clone, and some rows leave it out.

size	V	J	CDR3
-	TRBV29-1	TRBJ1-1	SVQVSVTEAF
-	TRBV6-1	TRBJ1-5	ASSEAPPGAGVAQPQH
-	TRBV5-1	TRBJ1-1	ASSFDRPSNTEAF
-	TRBV11-2	TRBJ2-5	ASSPTSVQGETQY
-	TRBV21-1	TRBJ2-1	ASSTLGQVGSYNEQF
once	TRBV11-2	TRBJ2-5	ASSRGQVETQY
once	TRBV15	TRBJ2-1	ATSRGADTYNEQF
-	TRBV11-3	TRBJ2-1	ASSLGTGKSSYNEQF
-	TRBV19	TRBJ2-1	ASSIAAGGYSYNEQF
-	TRBV7-9	TRBJ2-2	ASSSYMKSDTGELF
-	TRBV10-3	TRBJ1-4	AISDGGGDEKLF
-	TRBV5-1	TRBJ2-3	ASSLIDGGFTDTQY
-	TRBV11-2	TRBJ1-1	ASSLVRGRAEAF
-	TRBV7-2	TRBJ1-4	ASSSPIPGTGQENEKLF
-	TRBV28	TRBJ1-2	ASSFRGKGYT
-	TRBV7-2	TRBJ2-1	ASSLAGTSSLGNEQF
-	TRBV30	TRBJ1-2	AWSDSHYGYT
-	TRBV7-8	TRBJ1-1	ASSLEIRNTEAF
-	TRBV7-2	TRBJ2-3	ASSPGTSGWDTQY
-	TRBV7-9	TRBJ2-3	ASSSSGTSVLSTDTQY
-	TRBV18	TRBJ2-2	ASSPRTIEGNTGELF
-	TRBV2	TRBJ1-4	ASKAGSPGEKLF
-	TRBV7-3	TRBJ2-1	ASSLLAGGNYNEQF
-	TRBV29-1	TRBJ2-3	SVVGGATLSTDTQY
-	TRBV13	TRBJ2-7	ASSYDRGLYEQY
-	TRBV19	TRBJ2-7	ASNAGGPGSNEQY
-	TRBV11-2	TRBJ2-1	ASSSPGLVRFLQF
-	TRBV11-2	TRBJ2-7	ASSSSGGISYEQY